The rows below give T cell receptor beta chains drawn from one sample of a study of T-cell memory formation after mild COVID-19. Via MiXCR, TCRdb re-called the 5' RACE reads, giving one row per CDR3 protein. The table shows 300,000 to 400,000 distinct CDR3 sequences, with about 15% occurring only once. Input material: PBMCs or a T cell subset sorted from them (not recorded which). All receptors derive from a man younger than 30 who had mild COVID-19 (a few samples of this study predate the infection). Cell type and time point are not known. Both conserved end residues are part of each CDR3. A D gene is named only where the DNA matches it firmly. Some rows mark clone size as missing; the rest say once, few, many or name a class of expanded clone.

j_call	v_call	d_call	clone_size	cdr3_aa	cdr3_nt
TRBJ2-6	TRBV6-5	.	.	CASSSNDRKWTF	TGTGCCAGCAGTTCCAACGACAGGAAATGGACTTTC
TRBJ2-1	TRBV7-6	TRBD2	.	CASSRIAGDYNEQFF	TGTGCCAGCAGCCGAATAGCGGGGGACTACAATGAGCAGTTCTTC
TRBJ2-2	TRBV5-1	.	few	CASSLQGSVRGELFF	TGCGCCAGCAGCTTGCAGGGCTCGGTCCGTGGGGAGCTGTTTTTT
TRBJ2-3	TRBV4-3	.	.	CASSQEFHSQADTQYF	TGCGCCAGCAGCCAAGAATTTCACTCCCAGGCAGATACGCAGTATTTT
TRBJ1-1	TRBV7-2	.	.	CASSPGSWNTEAFF	TGTGCCAGCAGTCCAGGAAGTTGGAACACTGAAGCTTTCTTT
TRBJ1-2	TRBV5-6	.	.	CATSGVNYGYTF	TGTGCCACCTCGGGAGTTAACTATGGCTACACCTTC
TRBJ2-3	TRBV7-2	.	.	CASSLWSPGLTDTQYF	TGTGCCAGCAGCTTATGGTCGCCCGGTCTCACAGATACGCAGTATTTT
TRBJ2-1	TRBV12-3/TRBV12-4	.	few	CASSPVKPYNEQFF	TGTGCCAGCAGTCCGGTAAAGCCCTACAATGAGCAGTTCTTC
TRBJ2-2	TRBV19	.	.	CASSMGWYTGELFF	TGTGCCAGTAGTATGGGCTGGTACACCGGGGAGCTGTTTTTT
TRBJ1-1	TRBV12-3/TRBV12-4	.	few	CASSFRQNTEAFF	TGTGCCAGCAGTTTTAGACAGAACACTGAAGCTTTCTTT
TRBJ1-3	TRBV19	.	.	CASSRDRGGFGGNTIYF	TGTGCCAGTTCAAGGGACCGCGGCGGGTTCGGTGGAAACACCATATATTTT
TRBJ1-1	TRBV6-2/TRBV6-3	.	few	CASIPIRGWNTEAFF	TGTGCCAGCATTCCCATACGGGGGTGGAACACTGAAGCTTTCTTT
TRBJ1-1	TRBV6-2/TRBV6-3	.	.	CASSWGAGNTEAFF	TGTGCCAGCAGTTGGGGGGCAGGGAACACTGAAGCTTTCTTT
TRBJ2-4	TRBV2	TRBD2	.	CASSERFGSGGELFLAKNIQYF	TGTGCCAGCAGTGAACGGTTCGGGAGCGGGGGGGAACTCTTTTTAGCCAAAAACATTCAGTACTTC
TRBJ2-5	TRBV6-5	.	few	CASSLMQPQETQYF	TGTGCCAGCAGTTTAATGCAGCCCCAAGAGACCCAGTACTTC
TRBJ2-7	TRBV9	.	many	CASKAQQYF	TGTGCCAGCAAAGCTCAGCAGTACTTC
TRBJ1-2	TRBV7-9	.	.	CASSTDSNYGYTF	TGTGCCAGCAGCACGGACAGTAACTATGGCTACACCTTC
TRBJ2-3	TRBV4-3	.	many	CASSHAQGDDTQYF	TGCGCCAGCAGCCACGCCCAGGGTGACGATACGCAGTATTTT
TRBJ2-1	TRBV7-8	TRBD1	few	CASSPTPRGPKNRQFF	TGTGCCAGCAGCCCGACCCCCAGGGGGCCAAAGAATCGGCAGTTCTTC
TRBJ1-2	TRBV4-1	.	.	CASSQVQGDYGYTF	TGCGCCAGCAGCCAGGTCCAGGGAGACTATGGCTACACCTTC
TRBJ2-5	TRBV7-2	.	.	CASSGYGETQYF	TGTGCCAGCAGCGGATATGGTGAGACCCAGTACTTC
TRBJ2-5	TRBV7-2	.	few	CASSVRGPQETQYF	TGTGCCAGCAGCGTCCGGGGGCCCCAAGAGACCCAGTACTTC
TRBJ2-2	TRBV4-1	TRBD1	many	CASSHPSGTGTTGELFF	TGCGCCAGCAGCCATCCCTCGGGGACAGGCACGACCGGGGAGCTGTTTTTT
TRBJ1-2	TRBV7-2	.	.	CASSSPERGLYGYTF	TGTGCCAGCAGCTCGCCGGAGCGAGGCCTCTATGGCTACACCTTC
TRBJ2-3	TRBV12-3/TRBV12-4	.	few	CASSLTLGDTQYF	TGTGCCAGCAGTTTAACCCTAGGGGATACGCAGTATTTT
TRBJ2-7	TRBV2	TRBD2	.	CASSEDRGLAQYEQYF	TGTGCCAGCAGTGAAGATCGGGGACTAGCACAGTACGAGCAGTACTTC
TRBJ1-5	TRBV19	.	few	CASSESGNQPQHF	TGTGCCAGTAGCGAATCCGGGAATCAGCCCCAGCATTTT
TRBJ1-2	TRBV5-5	TRBD1	.	CASNPGQGRWDGYTF	TGTGCCAGCAATCCGGGACAGGGAAGATGGGATGGCTACACCTTC
TRBJ1-2	TRBV6-1	.	.	CASSGGIF	TGTGCCAGCAGTGGAGGGATCTTC
TRBJ2-2	TRBV7-9	.	few	CASSLEGANTGELFF	TGTGCCAGCAGCTTAGAAGGGGCGAACACCGGGGAGCTGTTTTTT
TRBJ2-5	TRBV20-1	.	few	CSASGASGTQYF	TGCAGTGCTAGCGGGGCCTCGGGGACCCAGTACTTC
TRBJ2-2	TRBV5-1	TRBD1	few	CASSQGATNTGELFF	TGCGCCAGCAGCCAGGGGGCAACGAACACCGGGGAGCTGTTTTTT
TRBJ2-5	TRBV20-1	.	.	CSARYPVAGRETQYF	TGCAGTGCTAGATATCCCGTGGCAGGGCGAGAGACCCAGTACTTC
TRBJ1-1	TRBV28	.	.	CASTLGRAAFF	TGTGCCAGCACCCTGGGCAGGGCGGCTTTCTTT
TRBJ2-7	TRBV7-2	.	.	CASSLTDGMTYEQYF	TGTGCCAGCTCTCTTACGGATGGGATGACCTACGAGCAGTACTTC
TRBJ2-1	TRBV7-4	TRBD1	few	CASSLGDRVCNEQFF	TGTGCCAGCAGCTTAGGGGACAGGGTTTGCAATGAGCAGTTCTTC
TRBJ1-2	TRBV19	TRBD1	few	CASSPWTGGNYGYTF	TGTGCCAGTAGTCCATGGACAGGGGGCAATTATGGCTACACCTTC
TRBJ2-3	TRBV2	TRBD1	.	CASRTGRTDTQYF	TGTGCCAGTAGGACAGGCAGGACAGATACGCAGTATTTT
TRBJ2-7	TRBV21-1	.	.	CASSKGLSGSSYEQYF	TGTGCCAGCAGCAAAGGCCTGTCGGGGAGCTCCTACGAGCAGTACTTC
TRBJ2-1	TRBV5-1	TRBD2	.	CASSLYTSGAGNEQFF	TGCGCCAGCAGCCTATACACTAGCGGGGCTGGAAATGAGCAGTTCTTC
TRBJ2-3	TRBV7-3	.	.	CASSFPSSGRSTDTQYF	TGTGCCAGCAGCTTCCCAAGTAGCGGACGCAGCACAGATACGCAGTATTTT
TRBJ2-6	TRBV30	TRBD1	.	CAWSVGGQGYSGANVLTF	TGTGCCTGGAGTGTTGGGGGACAGGGGTACTCTGGGGCCAACGTCCTGACTTTC
TRBJ1-3	TRBV4-3	.	.	CASSQGPRAGSGNTIYF	TGCGCCAGCAGCCAAGGCCCAAGGGCCGGGTCGGGAAACACCATATATTTT
TRBJ2-1	TRBV12-3/TRBV12-4	.	few	CASSPNLRDEQFF	TGTGCCAGCAGTCCCAATCTGAGGGATGAGCAGTTCTTC
TRBJ2-5	TRBV20-1	.	few	CSARDLLILETQYF	TGCAGTGCTAGAGATCTGCTAATTCTCGAGACCCAGTACTTC
TRBJ2-1	TRBV20-1	.	.	CSARDRLGGAEQFF	TGCAGTGCTAGAGATCGTCTGGGCGGGGCTGAGCAGTTCTTC
TRBJ2-1	TRBV6-5	.	many	CASSSPGSSSYNEQFF	TGTGCCAGCAGTTCCCCTGGGTCGAGCTCCTACAATGAGCAGTTCTTC
TRBJ2-7	TRBV7-9	.	.	CASSTDTGTFYEQYF	TGTGCCAGCAGCACCGATACAGGGACATTCTACGAGCAGTACTTC
TRBJ1-6	TRBV25-1	.	few	CASSEWTDRSPLHF	TGTGCCAGCAGTGAATGGACAGATAGATCACCCCTCCACTTT
TRBJ2-3	TRBV11-2	.	many	CASSLTFGESTDTQYF	TGTGCCAGCAGTTTAACTTTCGGGGAGAGCACAGATACGCAGTATTTT
TRBJ2-7	TRBV6-6	.	.	CASSYFTRQDAGYEQYF	TGTGCCAGCAGTTACTTCACCCGACAGGACGCTGGATACGAGCAGTACTTC
TRBJ2-1	TRBV15	.	few	CATSRRVNEQFF	TGTGCCACCAGCAGAAGGGTCAATGAGCAGTTCTTC
TRBJ1-1	TRBV5-1	TRBD1	few	CASSPEGATNTEAFF	TGCGCCAGCTCCCCGGAGGGGGCGACGAACACTGAAGCTTTCTTT
TRBJ2-1	TRBV6-5	TRBD1	.	CATLRQGADEQFF	TGTGCCACCCTTCGACAGGGGGCAGATGAGCAGTTCTTC
TRBJ2-2	TRBV20-1	.	.	CSAREGGLGGELFF	TGCAGTGCTAGAGAAGGGGGGTTAGGCGGGGAGCTGTTTTTT
TRBJ2-1	TRBV6-2/TRBV6-3	TRBD1	few	CASGTTGGFYNEQFF	TGTGCCAGCGGTACGACAGGGGGCTTCTACAATGAGCAGTTCTTC
TRBJ1-1	TRBV6-6	.	few	CASRPDGERAAFF	TGTGCCAGCAGGCCCGACGGAGAACGTGCAGCTTTCTTT
TRBJ2-1	TRBV10-2	TRBD2	.	CASQNSGVFTDEQFF	TGCGCCAGCCAAAATAGCGGGGTATTTACGGATGAGCAGTTCTTC
TRBJ1-2	TRBV12-3/TRBV12-4	.	few	CASSLGTVDYGYTF	TGTGCCAGCAGTTTAGGGACAGTTGACTATGGCTACACCTTC
TRBJ1-5	TRBV12-3/TRBV12-4	.	.	CASVGGASSNQPQHF	TGTGCCAGCGTAGGGGGGGCATCGAGCAATCAGCCCCAGCATTTT